The present T cell receptor (beta chain) was sequenced within a study of cytomegalovirus exposure and HLA in healthy donors. Findings and caveats of the study: The records held CMV serostatus as the only immune exposure information. Later analysis placed DRB1 highest and HLA-C lowest in TCR association rates, which differed by HLA locus.

CDR3 length: 16 residues. From germline, CDR1 is SGDLS and CDR2 YYNGEE. After removal of 4 bases from V and 4 bases from J, the junction contained 11 bases not matched to a gene. A note on this clone: Its antigen remains unknown.

PCR was performed using 60 Vbeta and 13 Jbeta primers. Data came from immunoSEQ multiplex PCR; TCRdb stores just in-frame clones and leaves some out. The sample lists fewer than 200,000 clones, 65% to 85% occurring once. The rearrangement uses TRBV9 and TRBJ2-1; 7 bases are a match to TRBD2. The clonotype was recovered from a woman aged 50 to 60 in good health and CMV-seropositive. Material: PBMCs. This chain's CDR3 is CASSPGTTREYNEQFF. As DNA, the CDR3 is TGTGCCAGCAGCCCGGGGACTACAAGAGAGTACAATGAGCAGTTCTTC.